This T cell receptor (beta chain) was documented in a study of T cell responses to AZD1222 COVID-19 vaccine. V was pared by 1 base and J by 2 bases, with 15 bases between. The CDR3 length is 17 residues. Germline V CDR1 and CDR2: MGHRA, YSYEKL. Assay: immunoSEQ multiplex PCR; the TCRdb copy retains only in-frame clones and omits some. The repertoire holds some 130,000 clones, with roughly 92% as singletons. Details on this clone: Its specificity is not known.

Study results and caveats: Recipients of AZD1222 seropositive at baseline numbered only 6 or 7. Most donors were white British, females outnumbered males, and clonal diversity was possibly underestimated.

Sequences were derived from peripheral blood, sampled on day 0 of AZD1222 vaccination. The source is an adult in good health. This chain links TRBV4-1 with TRBJ1-3, with a weak D call TRBD1 (6 bases). The CDR3 bases are TGCGCCAGCAGCCAAGTTGGTACAGGGTCGGCTGGAAACACCATATATTTT. Protein: CASSQVGTGSAGNTIYF.